A single sample is the source of the 9 T cell receptor beta chains below, sequenced in a study of cytotoxic CD8 clonotypes in ibrutinib-treated CLL. Method: immunoSEQ multiplex PCR; TCRdb's copy keeps in-frame clones and lacks some. This table holds under 40,000 clones, roughly 45% found once. The sample was PBMCs, taken before ibrutinib treatment. Every receptor here comes from a human donor with chronic lymphocytic leukemia.

There are a few counts of this clone. The chain links TRBV7-8 to TRBJ2-5, with D perhaps given as TRBD1 or TRBD2 (6 bases each). This CDR3 is built from 13 residues. In germline, CDR1 is SGHVS, CDR2 FQNEAQ. Trimming took off 6 bases at V and 2 bases at J, with 10 bases between the two ends. DNA of the CDR3: TGTGCCAGCAGTCGGGGGACACAAGAGACCCAGTACTTC. As protein: CASSRGTQETQYF. The variable domain in full, completed from reference TRBV7-8 and TRBJ2-5, reads GAGVSQSPRYKVAKRGQDVALRCDPISGHVSLFWYQQALGQGPEFLTYFQNEAQLDKSGLPSDRFFAERPEGSVSTLKIQRTQQEDSAVYLCASSRGTQETQYFGPGTRLLVL.

V is TRBV10-3 and J is TRBJ1-1; 7 positions match TRBD1. The CDR3 is 15 amino acids. Germline CDR1 reads ENHRY; CDR2 reads SYGVKD. V shed 10 bases and J 1 base; nucleotides not matched to a gene: 12. CDR3 DNA: TGTGCCACTGGACCGGGACAGAGACAGAACACTGAAGCTTTCTTT. This codes for CATGPGQRQNTEAFF.

V is TRBV27 and J is TRBJ2-3; tentatively, D is TRBD1 (5 bases). V was shortened by 9 bases and J by 3 bases, with 19 bases between the two germline ends. CDR3 length: 15 residues. CDR1 and CDR2 (germline): MNHEY, SMNVEV (reference sequence). CDR3 DNA sequence: TGTGCCAGTGGGCTTACAGGATATAGGACAGATACGCAGTATTTT. This encodes CASGLTGYRTDTQYF.

The V gene is TRBV6-5, the J gene TRBJ1-2; 7 positions match TRBD1. The CDR3 totals 15 residues. Germline assignment: CDR1 MNHEY and CDR2 SVGAGI. Losses at the gene ends were 7 bases for V and 4 bases for J; bases not matched to a gene: 12. The CDR3: CASTLNQGVGYGYTF. DNA for the CDR3: TGTGCCAGCACCCTTAACCAGGGGGTCGGCTATGGCTACACCTTC.

This clone was detected only a few times. The gene calls are TRBV6-6 and TRBJ2-2; no reliable D call. The CDR3 loop spans 14 amino acids. The V gene lost 2 bases and the J gene lost 2 bases, with 6 bases spanning the gap. Germline V gives CDR1 MNHNY, CDR2 SVGAGI (reference sequence). The CDR3 nucleotides are TGTGCCAGCAGTTACCTGCCTAACACCGGGGAGCTGTTTTTT. Translation: CASSYLPNTGELFF.

The CDR3 sequence is CASSLGQASYEQYF. The DNA of the CDR3 is TGTGCCAGCAGCTTAGGGCAGGCCTCCTACGAGCAGTACTTC. The chain carries TRBV11-2 and TRBJ2-7; D is unclear. V was clipped by 1 base and J by 0 bases, with 7 bases between them. The CDR3 spans 14 residues. Germline-derived CDR1 and CDR2 are SGHAT and FQNNGV.

This clone is a singleton in its sample. This chain connects TRBV6-1 to TRBJ2-1, with a possible D match to TRBD1 (6 bases). Trimming took off 6 bases at V and 9 bases at J, with 18 bases between the two ends. CDR3 length: 14 amino acids. Germline V gene data show CDR1 as MNHNS and CDR2 as SASEGT. CDR3 sequence reads: CASSRLGADTEQFF. Written as DNA, the CDR3 is TGTGCCAGCAGCCGTTTGGGGGCCGATACTGAGCAGTTCTTC.

The genes are TRBV30 and TRBJ1-1, with D unresolved. The CDR3 is 13 residues long. The germline gives CDR1 GTSNPN, CDR2 SVGIG (reference sequence). V gave up 2 bases and J gave up 4 bases, with 11 bases separating them. CDR3 loop: CAWSSGGFTEAFF. In DNA, the CDR3 is TGTGCCTGGAGTTCCGGAGGTTTCACTGAAGCTTTCTTT. Based on the CDR3 plus reference TRBV30 and TRBJ1-1, the full variable domain is SQTIHQWPATLVQPVGSPLSLECTVEGTSNPNLYWYRQAAGRGLQLLFYSVGIGQISSEVPQNLSASRPQDRQFILSSKKLLLSDSGFYLCAWSSGGFTEAFFGQGTRLTVV.

This chain uses TRBV23-1 with TRBJ1-6; D is undetermined. TRBV23-1 is classed as an ORF, of uncertain function. The CDR3 spans 18 residues. V gave up 0 bases and J gave up 0 bases, with 12 bases separating them. The CDR3 DNA is TGCGCCAGCAGTCAATCGCGGCAGACAAGCTCCTATAATTCACCCCTCCACTTT. Amino acids: CASSQSRQTSSYNSPLHF.